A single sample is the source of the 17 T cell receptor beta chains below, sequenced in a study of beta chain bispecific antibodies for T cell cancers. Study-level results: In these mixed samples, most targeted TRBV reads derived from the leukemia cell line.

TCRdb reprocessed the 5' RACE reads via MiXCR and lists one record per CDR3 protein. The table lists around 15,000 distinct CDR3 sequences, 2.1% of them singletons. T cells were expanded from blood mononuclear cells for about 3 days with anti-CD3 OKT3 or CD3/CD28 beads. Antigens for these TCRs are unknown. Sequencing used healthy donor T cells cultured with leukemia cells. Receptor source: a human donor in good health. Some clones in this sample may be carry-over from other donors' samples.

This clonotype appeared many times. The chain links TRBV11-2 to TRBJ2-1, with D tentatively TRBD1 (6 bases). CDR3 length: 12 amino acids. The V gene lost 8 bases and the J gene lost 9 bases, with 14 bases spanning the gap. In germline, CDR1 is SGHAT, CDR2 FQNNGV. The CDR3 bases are TGTGCCAGCTCCTCCATAGGGGGTGAGCAGTTCTTC. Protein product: CASSSIGGEQFF.

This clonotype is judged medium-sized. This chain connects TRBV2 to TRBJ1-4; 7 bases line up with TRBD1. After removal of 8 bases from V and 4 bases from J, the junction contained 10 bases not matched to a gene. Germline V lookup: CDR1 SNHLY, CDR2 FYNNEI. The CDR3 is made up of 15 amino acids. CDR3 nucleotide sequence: TGTGCCAGCTTATCGAGAGGGGGCCATAATGAAAAACTGTTTTTT. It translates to CASLSRGGHNEKLFF. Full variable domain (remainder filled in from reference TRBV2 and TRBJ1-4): EPEVTQTPSHQVTQMGQEVILRCVPISNHLYFYWYRQILGQKVEFLVSFYNNEISEKSEIFDDQFSVERPDGSNFTLKIRSTKLEDSAMYFCASLSRGGHNEKLFFGSGTQLSVL.

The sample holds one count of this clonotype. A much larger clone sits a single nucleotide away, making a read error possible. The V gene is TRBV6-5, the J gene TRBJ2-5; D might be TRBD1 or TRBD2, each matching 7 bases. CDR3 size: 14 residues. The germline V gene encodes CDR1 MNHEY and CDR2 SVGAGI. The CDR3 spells CASMVQGGFETQHF. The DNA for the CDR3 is TGTGCCAGCATGGTCCAGGGGGGGTTCGAGACCCAGCACTTC.

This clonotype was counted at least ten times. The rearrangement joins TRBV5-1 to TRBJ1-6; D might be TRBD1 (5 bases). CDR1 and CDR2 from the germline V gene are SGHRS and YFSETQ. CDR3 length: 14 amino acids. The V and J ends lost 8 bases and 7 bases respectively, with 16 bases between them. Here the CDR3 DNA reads TGCGCCAGTTATACCGGGACGGAAAATTCACCCCTCCACTTT. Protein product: CASYTGTENSPLHF.

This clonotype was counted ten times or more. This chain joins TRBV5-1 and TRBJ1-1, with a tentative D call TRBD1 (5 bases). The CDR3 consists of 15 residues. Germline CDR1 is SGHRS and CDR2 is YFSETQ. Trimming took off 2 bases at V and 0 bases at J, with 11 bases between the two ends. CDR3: CASSLIGQVNTEAFF. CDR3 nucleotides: TGCGCCAGCAGCTTAATAGGACAAGTGAACACTGAAGCTTTCTTT.

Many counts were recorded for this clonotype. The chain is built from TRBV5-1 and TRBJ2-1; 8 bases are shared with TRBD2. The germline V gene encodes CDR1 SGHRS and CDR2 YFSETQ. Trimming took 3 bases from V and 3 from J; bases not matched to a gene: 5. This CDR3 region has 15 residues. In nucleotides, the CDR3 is TGCGCCAGCAGCTCGGCGGGGGGTATCTACAATGAGCAGTTCTTC. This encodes CASSSAGGIYNEQFF.

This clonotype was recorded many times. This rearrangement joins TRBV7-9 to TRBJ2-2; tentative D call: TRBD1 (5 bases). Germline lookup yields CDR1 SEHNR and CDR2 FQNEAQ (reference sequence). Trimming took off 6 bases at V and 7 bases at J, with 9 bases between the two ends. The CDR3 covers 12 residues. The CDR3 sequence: CASRSTVGELFF. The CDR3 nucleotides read TGTGCCAGCAGGTCGACAGTCGGGGAGCTGTTTTTT.

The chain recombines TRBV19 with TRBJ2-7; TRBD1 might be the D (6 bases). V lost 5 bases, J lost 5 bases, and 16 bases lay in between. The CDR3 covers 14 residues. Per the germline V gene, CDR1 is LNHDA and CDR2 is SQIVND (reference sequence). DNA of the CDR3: TGTGCCAGTAGTGACAGGTGGGGAATCCACGAGCAGTACTTC. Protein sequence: CASSDRWGIHEQYF.

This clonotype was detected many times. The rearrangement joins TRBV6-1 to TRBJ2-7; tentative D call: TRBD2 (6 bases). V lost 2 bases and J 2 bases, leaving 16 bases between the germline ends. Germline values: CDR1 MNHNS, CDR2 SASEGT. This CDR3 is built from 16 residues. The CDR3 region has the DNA TGTGCCAGCAGTGAATTAGCGGAAAGCGGCGCCTACGAGCAGTACTTC. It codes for CASSELAESGAYEQYF.

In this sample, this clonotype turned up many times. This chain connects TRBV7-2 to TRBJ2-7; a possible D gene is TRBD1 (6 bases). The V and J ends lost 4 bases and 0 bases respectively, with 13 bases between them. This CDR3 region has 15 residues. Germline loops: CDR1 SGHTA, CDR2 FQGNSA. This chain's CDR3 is CASSSRQVDSYEQYF. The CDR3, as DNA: TGTGCCAGCAGCTCCCGACAGGTGGACTCCTACGAGCAGTACTTC.

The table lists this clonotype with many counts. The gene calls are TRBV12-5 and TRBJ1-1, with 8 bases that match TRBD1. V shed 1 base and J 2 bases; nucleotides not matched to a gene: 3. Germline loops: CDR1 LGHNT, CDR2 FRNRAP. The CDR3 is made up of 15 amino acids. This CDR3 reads CASGLGTGLNTEAFF. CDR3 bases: TGTGCTAGTGGTTTGGGGACAGGGCTAAACACTGAAGCTTTCTTT.

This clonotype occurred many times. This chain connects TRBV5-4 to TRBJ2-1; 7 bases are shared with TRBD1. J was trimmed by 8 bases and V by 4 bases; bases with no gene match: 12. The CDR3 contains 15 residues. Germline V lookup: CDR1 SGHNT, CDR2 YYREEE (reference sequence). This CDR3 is CASSLAAGGVDEQFF. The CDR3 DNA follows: TGTGCCAGCAGCCTCGCCGCAGGGGGTGTCGATGAGCAGTTCTTC.

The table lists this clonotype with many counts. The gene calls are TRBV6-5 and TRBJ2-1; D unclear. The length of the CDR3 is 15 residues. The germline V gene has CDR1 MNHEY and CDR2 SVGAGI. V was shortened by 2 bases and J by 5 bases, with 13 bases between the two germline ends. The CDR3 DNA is TGTGCCAGCAGTTACACAGTAGGCAGGAACAATGAGCAGTTCTTC. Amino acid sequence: CASSYTVGRNNEQFF.

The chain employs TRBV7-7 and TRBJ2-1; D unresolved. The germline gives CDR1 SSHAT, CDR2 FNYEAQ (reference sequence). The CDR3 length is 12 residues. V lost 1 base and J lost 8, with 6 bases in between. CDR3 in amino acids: CASSLEPDEQFF. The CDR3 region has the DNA TGTGCCAGCAGCTTAGAACCCGATGAGCAGTTCTTC.

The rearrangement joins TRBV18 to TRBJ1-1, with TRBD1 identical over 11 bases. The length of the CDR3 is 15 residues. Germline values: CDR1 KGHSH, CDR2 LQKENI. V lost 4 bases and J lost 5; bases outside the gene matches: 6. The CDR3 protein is CASSLGQGGGTEAFF. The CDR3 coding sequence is TGTGCCAGCTCACTGGGACAGGGGGGGGGAACTGAAGCTTTCTTT. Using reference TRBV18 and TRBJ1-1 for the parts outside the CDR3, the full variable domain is NAGVMQNPRHLVRRRGQEARLRCSPMKGHSHVYWYRQLPEEGLKFMVYLQKENIIDESGMPKERFSAEFPKEGPSILRIQQVVRGDSAAYFCASSLGQGGGTEAFFGQGTRLTVV.

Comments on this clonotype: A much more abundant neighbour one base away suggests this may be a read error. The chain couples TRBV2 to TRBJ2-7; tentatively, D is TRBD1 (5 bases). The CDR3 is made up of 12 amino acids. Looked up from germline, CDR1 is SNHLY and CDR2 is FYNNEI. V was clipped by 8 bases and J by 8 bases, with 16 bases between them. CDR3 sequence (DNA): TGTGCCAGCCGAGAAGCAGGGATCAAGCAGTACTTC. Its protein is CASREAGIKQYF. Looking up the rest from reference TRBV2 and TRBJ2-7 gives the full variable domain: EPEVTQTPSHQVTQMGQEVILRCVPISNHLYFYWYRQILGQKVEFLVSFYNNEISEKSEIFDDQFSVERPDGSNFTLKIRSTKLEDSAMYFCASREAGIKQYFGPGTRLTVT.

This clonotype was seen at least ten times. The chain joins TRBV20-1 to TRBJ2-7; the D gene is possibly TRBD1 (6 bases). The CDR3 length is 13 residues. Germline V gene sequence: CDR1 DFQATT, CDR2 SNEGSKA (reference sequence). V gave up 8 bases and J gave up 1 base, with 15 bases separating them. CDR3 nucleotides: TGCAGTCCGGACAGTGCAGATTCCTACGAGCAGTACTTC. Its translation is CSPDSADSYEQYF.